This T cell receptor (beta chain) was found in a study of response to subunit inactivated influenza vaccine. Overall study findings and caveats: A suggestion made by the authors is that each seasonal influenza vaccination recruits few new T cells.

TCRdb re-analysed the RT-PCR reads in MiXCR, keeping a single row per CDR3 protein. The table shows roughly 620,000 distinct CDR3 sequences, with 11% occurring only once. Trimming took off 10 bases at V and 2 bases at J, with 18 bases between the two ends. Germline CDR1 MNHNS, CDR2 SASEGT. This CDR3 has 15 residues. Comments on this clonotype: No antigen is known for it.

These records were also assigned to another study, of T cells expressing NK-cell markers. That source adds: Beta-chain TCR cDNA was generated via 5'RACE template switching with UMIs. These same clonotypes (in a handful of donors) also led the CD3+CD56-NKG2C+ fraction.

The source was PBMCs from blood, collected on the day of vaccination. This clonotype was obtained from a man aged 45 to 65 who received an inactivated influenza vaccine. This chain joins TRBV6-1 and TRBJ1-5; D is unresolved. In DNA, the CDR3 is TGTGCCATTAGTCGGGGTCTGGAAGGCAATCAGCCCCAGCATTTT. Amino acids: CAISRGLEGNQPQHF.